These 17 T cell receptor beta chains were all obtained from the same sample, sequenced in a study of T-cell memory formation after mild COVID-19. TCRdb analysed the 5' RACE reads with MiXCR anew, one entry per CDR3 protein. This sample has about 390,000 distinct CDR3 sequences, with roughly 15% found just once. The sample consisted of PBMCs or a T cell subset sorted from them (not recorded which). The receptor source for this set is a young man who had mild COVID-19 (a few samples of this study predate the infection). Cell type and time point are not known.

The chain uses TRBV4-3 and TRBJ2-7; TRBD2 matches 11 bases. Germline V gene sequence: CDR1 LGHNA, CDR2 YSLEER. CDR3 size: 16 residues. Unmatched junction bases numbered 3, after V lost 2 bases and J lost 0 bases. CDR3 loop: CASSQLLAGGSYEQYF. The DNA of the CDR3 is TGCGCCAGCAGCCAACTCCTAGCGGGGGGCTCCTACGAGCAGTACTTC.

V usage is TRBV5-1 and J usage is TRBJ2-2; D gene uncertain. The CDR3 is 15 residues long. The germline V gene encodes CDR1 SGHRS and CDR2 YFSETQ. V dropped 4 bases and J dropped 1 base, with 11 bases sitting between them. The CDR3 loop is CASSPPPGNTGELFF. The CDR3 DNA sequence: TGCGCCAGCAGCCCCCCTCCGGGGAACACCGGGGAGCTGTTTTTT.

The sample holds many counts of this clonotype. This rearrangement joins TRBV18 to TRBJ2-1, with D perhaps TRBD1 (6 bases). Germline V gene lookup returns CDR1 KGHSH and CDR2 LQKENI. This CDR3 has 14 residues. V was shortened by 3 bases and J by 3 bases, with 9 bases between the two germline ends. The CDR3 loop reads CASSPRTDYNEQFF. DNA of the CDR3: TGTGCCAGCTCACCCCGGACAGACTACAATGAGCAGTTCTTC.

This clonotype was seen more than once but under ten times. CDR3 in DNA: TGTGCCAGCAGCCAAGAGGGACTAGCGGGGCAGGAGACCCAGTACTTC. This sequence encodes CASSQEGLAGQETQYF. This chain links TRBV3-1 with TRBJ2-5; TRBD2 agrees at 13 bases. Germline V lookup: CDR1 LGHDT, CDR2 YNNKEL (reference sequence). The CDR3 runs 16 residues. V was clipped by 0 bases and J by 5 bases; unmatched bases: 3.

The chain employs TRBV29-1 and TRBJ1-3, with D perhaps matching TRBD1 (5 bases). The V end was cut by 4 bases, the J end by 3 bases, with 13 bases between. The length of the CDR3 is 14 residues. CDR1 is SQVTM and CDR2 is ANQGSEA in the germline V gene. CDR3 coding DNA: TGCAGCGTTGGCAAGGTTGGGGGTGGAAACACCATATATTTT. Translation gives CSVGKVGGGNTIYF.

This clonotype was picked up many times. This sequence joins TRBV6-5 and TRBJ2-1; D perhaps matches TRBD1 (5 bases). This CDR3 contains 16 residues. Germline lookup yields CDR1 MNHEY and CDR2 SVGAGI. Trimming left V 0 bases short and J 5 bases short, with 14 bases between. DNA of the CDR3: TGTGCCAGCAGTTACTCAATCAGGGCACTCAACAATGAGCAGTTCTTC. It is translated as CASSYSIRALNNEQFF.

This clonotype was counted many times. V gene TRBV7-9 combines with J gene TRBJ1-1, with D hard to call. In germline, CDR1 is SEHNR, CDR2 FQNEAQ (reference sequence). V was shortened by 4 bases and J by 1 base, with 7 bases between the two germline ends. CDR3 size: 13 residues. CDR3 in amino acids: CASSSLSNTEAFF. The CDR3 region has the DNA TGTGCCAGCAGCTCCCTCTCGAACACTGAAGCTTTCTTT. Filled out from reference TRBV7-9 and TRBJ1-1, the complete variable domain reads DTGVSQNPRHKITKRGQNVTFRCDPISEHNRLYWYRQTLGQGPEFLTYFQNEAQLEKSRLLSDRFSAERPKGSFSTLEIQRTEQGDSAMYLCASSSLSNTEAFFGQGTRLTVV.

The chain has TRBV6-5 and TRBJ1-5; unclear D gene. This CDR3 has 15 residues. Germline V gives CDR1 MNHEY, CDR2 SVGAGI. Trimming removed 8 bases from V and 3 bases from J, with 17 bases in between. CDR3 in DNA: TGTGCCAGCGCCCGTGGTGGGATTGTCAATCAGCCCCAGCATTTT. Its translation: CASARGGIVNQPQHF.

V and J are TRBV7-2 and TRBJ1-1; 10 bases are a match to TRBD1. CDR3 length: 15 residues. V gave up 5 bases and J gave up 6 bases; unmatched junction bases: 9. In germline, CDR1 is SGHTA, CDR2 FQGNSA. CDR3 in DNA: TGTGCCAGCAGCCCAACCGGGACAGGGGTCCCTGAAGCTTTCTTT. Residues: CASSPTGTGVPEAFF.

The CDR3 reads CASSSLTQWYGYTF. DNA of the CDR3: TGTGCCAGCAGTTCCCTCACTCAGTGGTATGGCTACACCTTC. V is TRBV6-5 and J is TRBJ1-2; D unclear. CDR1 is MNHEY and CDR2 is SVGAGI in the germline V gene. The V and J ends lost 4 bases and 5 bases respectively, with 14 bases between them. This CDR3 has 14 amino acids.

This clonotype was counted only a few times. V and J are TRBV3-1 and TRBJ2-3; D perhaps matches TRBD2 (7 bases). Trimming left V 4 bases short and J 0 bases short, with 14 bases between. This CDR3 region has 16 residues. Germline assignment: CDR1 LGHDT and CDR2 YNNKEL (reference sequence). Here the CDR3 reads CASSRGRGISTDTQYF. DNA of the CDR3: TGTGCCAGCAGCCGGGGGCGGGGGATCAGCACAGATACGCAGTATTTT.

This chain connects TRBV4-2 to TRBJ1-5, with D possibly matching TRBD1 (6 bases). Germline-derived CDR1 and CDR2 are LGHNA and YNFKEQ. V lost 0 bases, J lost 5 bases, and 14 bases lay in between. The CDR3 runs to 16 residues. CDR3 sequence (DNA): TGTGCCAGCAGCCAAGATAGGGCCAGGGGATATCAGCCCCAGCATTTT. This translates into CASSQDRARGYQPQHF.

This chain connects TRBV15 to TRBJ1-1; D is perhaps TRBD1 (6 bases). Germline V CDR1 and CDR2: LNHNV, YYDKDF (reference sequence). There are 15 residues in the CDR3. Trimming removed 1 base at V and 0 bases at J, with 9 bases between. CDR3 amino acids: CATSRGDTMNTEAFF. In nucleotides, the CDR3 is TGTGCCACCAGCAGAGGGGACACCATGAACACTGAAGCTTTCTTT.

Only a few counts were recorded for this clonotype. In DNA form, the CDR3 reads TGTGCCAGCAGCTTGACTTTTAGCCCCTACGAGCAGTACGTC. As protein: CASSLTFSPYEQYV. The gene calls are TRBV5-6 and TRBJ2-7; D call uncertain. Trimming removed 1 base from V and 2 bases from J, with 10 bases in between. The length of the CDR3 is 14 residues. Germline loops: CDR1 SGHDT, CDR2 YYEEEE.

V usage is TRBV7-2 and J usage is TRBJ2-3; 9 nucleotides match TRBD2. The CDR3 runs to 18 residues. Per germline, CDR1 SGHTA and CDR2 FQGNSA. J lost 7 bases, V lost 2 bases, and 16 bases had no gene match. The CDR3 nucleotides read TGTGCCAGCAGCTTAAGGATGGGTAGCGGGGGATGGGGGAATACGCAGTATTTT. This translates into CASSLRMGSGGWGNTQYF. The full variable domain, completed using reference TRBV7-2 and TRBJ2-3, is GAGVSQSPSNKVTEKGKDVELRCDPISGHTALYWYRQSLGQGLEFLIYFQGNSAPDKSGLPSDRFSAERTGGSVSTLTIQRTQQEDSAVYLCASSLRMGSGGWGNTQYFGPGTRLTVL.

V usage is TRBV7-2 and J usage is TRBJ1-1; TRBD1 is a possible D gene (5 bases). Trimming took off 1 base at V and 6 bases at J, with 15 bases between the two ends. Germline lookup yields CDR1 SGHTA and CDR2 FQGNSA. The CDR3 consists of 15 residues. CDR3 sequence (DNA): TGTGCCAGCAGCTTAGACGGTGGTAGGGGTTCTGAAGCTTTCTTT. Residues: CASSLDGGRGSEAFF.

The rearrangement links TRBV7-2 to TRBJ2-1; the D is unclear. Per germline, CDR1 SGHTA and CDR2 FQGNSA. This CDR3 has 12 amino acids. V was trimmed by 4 bases and J by 6 bases, leaving 7 bases between them. This CDR3 reads CASSSPFNEQFF. The DNA of the CDR3 is TGTGCCAGCAGCTCACCCTTCAATGAGCAGTTCTTC.